One and the same sample provided the 20 T cell receptor beta chains below, sequenced in a study of vaccination effects on CD4 cells after COVID-19. Between days 9 and 11 of culture, CD4+ T cells were separated out. All study participants received two doses of BNT162b2 or mRNA-1273 vaccine. Here immunoSEQ multiplex PCR was the method, and the copy in TCRdb shows in-frame clones only, minus some. This sample has 50,000 to 60,000 clones; 78% occur once, and the top ten carry 4.3%. Their cognate antigens are unknown. This specimen was CD4+ T cells from PBMCs cultured without peptide, taken after COVID-19 vaccination. The source is a human donor who received a COVID-19 vaccine.

The chain carries TRBV25-1 and TRBJ1-4, with no clear D. The CDR3 is 14 residues long. The V end lost 3 bases, the J end lost 6 bases, and 11 bases lay between the germline ends. Germline V gene lookup returns CDR1 MGHDK and CDR2 SYGVNS. The CDR3 spells CASSDGQADEKLFF. CDR3 coding DNA: TGTGCCAGCAGTGATGGTCAGGCGGATGAAAAACTGTTTTTT.

CDR3 protein: CSVEEIAGANEQFF. The DNA of the CDR3 is TGCAGCGTTGAAGAAATAGCGGGAGCCAATGAGCAGTTCTTC. The chain links TRBV29-1 to TRBJ2-1, with 9 bases identical to TRBD2. Per germline, CDR1 SQVTM and CDR2 ANQGSEA. V lost 0 bases, J lost 6 bases, and 3 bases stayed unmatched. CDR3 size: 14 residues.

This clone was detected once. This sequence joins TRBV5-1 and TRBJ1-1, with TRBD1 identical over 7 bases. Germline CDR1 SGHRS, CDR2 YFSETQ. The CDR3 length is 14 residues. The ends lost 4 bases at V and 0 bases at J; junction bases unmatched: 3. In DNA form, the CDR3 reads TGCGCCAGCAGCGTCGACAGGGTGAACACTGAAGCTTTCTTT. Translation gives CASSVDRVNTEAFF.

The chain recombines TRBV4-1 with TRBJ1-6; TRBD1 aligns across 9 bases. V shed 2 bases, J shed 7 bases, and the junction held 6 bases outside the gene matches. Germline V gene sequence: CDR1 MGHRA, CDR2 YSYEKL. This CDR3 comprises 16 residues. CDR3 coding DNA: TGCGCCAGCAGCCAACCCTTGACAGGGGGGAATTCACCCCTCCACTTT. Its translation is CASSQPLTGGNSPLHF.

The V and J genes are TRBV3-1 (or the pseudogene TRBV3-2) and TRBJ2-2, with 8 bases lining up with TRBD2. V was pared by 6 bases and J by 2 bases, with 14 bases of the junction left unmatched. The germline gives CDR1 LGHDT, CDR2 YNNKEL (reference sequence). There are 18 residues in the CDR3. CDR3 nucleotides: TGTGCCAGCAGACACCTCGGGGGGGGTCCTTCAAACACCGGGGAGCTGTTTTTT. Residues: CASRHLGGGPSNTGELFF.

The chain combines TRBV6-1 with TRBJ1-1; D might be TRBD1 (5 bases). Germline V gene lookup returns CDR1 MNHNS and CDR2 SASEGT. The CDR3 sequence is 14 residues long. Trimming removed 0 bases at V and 1 base at J, with 6 bases between. The CDR3 region is CASSEAGGNTEAFF. The CDR3 nucleotides are TGTGCCAGCAGTGAAGCGGGGGGGAACACTGAAGCTTTCTTT.

This clone appeared a single time. This chain links TRBV19 with TRBJ1-2; D is ambiguous. Looked up from germline, CDR1 is LNHDA and CDR2 is SQIVND (reference sequence). The CDR3 covers 15 residues. V lost 5 bases to trimming and J lost 4 bases, with 17 bases between them. In DNA form, the CDR3 reads TGTGCCAGTAGTCCGACGGAAGGGAGAGGCTATGGCTACACCTTC. It codes for CASSPTEGRGYGYTF.

This rearrangement joins TRBV5-1 to TRBJ1-2, with 7 positions matching TRBD1. Germline assignment: CDR1 SGHRS and CDR2 YFSETQ. The CDR3 is 12 amino acids. The trim removed 2 bases at V and 6 bases at J, leaving 1 base unmatched. Written as DNA, the CDR3 is TGCGCCAGCAGCTTTACAGGGGATGGCTACACCTTC. Protein sequence: CASSFTGDGYTF. The variable domain in full, completed from reference TRBV5-1 and TRBJ1-2, reads KAGVTQTPRYLIKTRGQQVTLSCSPISGHRSVSWYQQTPGQGLQFLFEYFSETQRNKGNFPGRFSGRQFSNSRSEMNVSTLELGDSALYLCASSFTGDGYTFGSGTRLTVV.

The chain joins TRBV5-1 to TRBJ1-4; the match to TRBD1 covers 7 bases. The trim removed 0 bases at V and 6 bases at J, leaving 2 bases unmatched. CDR1 is SGHRS and CDR2 is YFSETQ in the germline V gene. There are 14 residues in the CDR3. The CDR3 DNA reads as TGCGCCAGCAGCTTGGGACAGGGTGATGAAAAACTGTTTTTT. Translating gives CASSLGQGDEKLFF.

This clone qualifies as medium-sized. The chain combines TRBV5-5 with TRBJ2-7; 8 bases map to TRBD1. The CDR3 has 16 amino acids. V was pared by 5 bases and J by 0 bases, with 10 bases of the junction left unmatched. Looked up from germline, CDR1 is SGHKS and CDR2 is YYEKEE (reference sequence). CDR3 protein: CASRSDRGPFSYEQYF. The CDR3, as DNA: TGTGCCAGCAGATCAGACAGGGGACCTTTCTCCTACGAGCAGTACTTC.

The J gene is TRBJ2-7, the V gene TRBV19; 8 bases line up with TRBD1. The germline V gene encodes CDR1 LNHDA and CDR2 SQIVND (reference sequence). Losses at the gene ends were 4 bases for V and 3 bases for J; bases not matched to a gene: 2. The CDR3 covers 13 residues. The CDR3 DNA sequence: TGTGCCAGTAGTACCGGGACAGGCTACGAGCAGTACTTC. This encodes CASSTGTGYEQYF.

The genes are TRBV3-1 (or the pseudogene TRBV3-2) and TRBJ1-4, with TRBD1 identical over 7 bases. The CDR3 runs to 17 residues. CDR1 LGHDT and CDR2 YNNKEL come from the germline V gene (reference sequence). After removal of 2 bases from V and 7 bases from J, the junction contained 13 bases not matched to a gene. The CDR3 reads CASSQLYRGSKGEKLFF. Here the CDR3 DNA reads TGTGCCAGCAGCCAATTATACAGGGGCAGTAAGGGTGAAAAACTGTTTTTT.

The chain links TRBV6-5 to TRBJ1-1; D is undetermined. Trimming pared 0 bases from V and 1 base from J, leaving 12 bases between. The CDR3 extends over 16 amino acids. Germline CDR1 MNHEY, CDR2 SVGAGI. CDR3 region: CASSYSISTRNTEAFF. The CDR3 nucleotides are TGTGCCAGCAGTTACTCCATCTCGACTCGGAACACTGAAGCTTTCTTT.

This sequence joins TRBV3-1 (or the pseudogene TRBV3-2) and TRBJ2-7; D perhaps matches TRBD2 (6 bases). CDR1 and CDR2 from the germline V gene are LGHDT and YNNKEL (reference sequence). The CDR3 runs 15 residues. Between the trimmed V and J ends, which lost 4 bases and 3 bases, there was a span of 16 bases. The CDR3 loop is CASSRRGGKDYEQYF. In DNA, the CDR3 is TGTGCCAGCAGCCGCCGGGGCGGGAAGGACTACGAGCAGTACTTC.

The chain links TRBV27 to TRBJ1-5; 7 bases match TRBD1. This CDR3 spans 17 amino acids. CDR1 MNHEY and CDR2 SMNVEV come from the germline V gene (reference sequence). J was trimmed by 2 bases and V by 3 bases; bases with no gene match: 10. The CDR3 region is CASSFPRTGVGNQPQHF. CDR3 nucleotides: TGTGCCAGCAGTTTCCCCCGGACAGGTGTGGGCAATCAGCCCCAGCATTTT.

This chain joins TRBV19 and TRBJ1-1; TRBD1 is a possible D gene (5 bases). V was pared by 3 bases and J by 6 bases, with 14 bases between. The CDR3 is made up of 14 amino acids. Germline assignment: CDR1 LNHDA and CDR2 SQIVND (reference sequence). CDR3: CASSMVEMGAEAFF. In nucleotides, the CDR3 is TGTGCCAGTAGTATGGTCGAGATGGGGGCTGAAGCTTTCTTT.

The chain combines TRBV6-5 with TRBJ1-5, with 9 nucleotides matching TRBD1. After removal of 4 bases from V and 2 bases from J, the junction contained 3 bases not matched to a gene. This CDR3 is built from 15 residues. CDR1 is MNHEY and CDR2 is SVGAGI in the germline V gene. CDR3 loop: CASSLQGARNQPQHF. For the CDR3, the DNA is TGTGCCAGCAGTTTACAGGGGGCGCGCAATCAGCCCCAGCATTTT.

V is TRBV29-1 and J is TRBJ2-3; D call uncertain. Per germline, CDR1 SQVTM and CDR2 ANQGSEA. This CDR3 comprises 13 residues. Trimming left V 5 bases short and J 2 bases short, with 11 bases between. CDR3 residues: CSVRNRSTDTQYF. The CDR3 DNA is TGCAGCGTTAGGAACCGTTCCACAGATACGCAGTATTTT.

This clone was counted once. The rearrangement joins TRBV10-3 to TRBJ1-3; a weak D match, TRBD1 (5 bases). The V end lost 0 bases, the J end lost 1 base, and 7 bases lay between the germline ends. The CDR3 contains 15 residues. The germline CDR1 and CDR2 sequences are ENHRY and SYGVKD. Here the CDR3 DNA reads TGTGCCATCAGTGAGTCAGGGACTTCTGGAAACACCATATATTTT. This codes for CAISESGTSGNTIYF.

The genes are TRBV6-5 and TRBJ2-5, with a possible D match to TRBD1 (5 bases). The CDR3 is 15 residues long. Germline lookup yields CDR1 MNHEY and CDR2 SVGAGI. The germline V and J ends were trimmed by 4 bases and 4 bases, with 16 bases remaining between them. The DNA of the CDR3 is TGTGCCAGCAGTTCCCAGGGCCTCGAAGGAGAGACCCAGTACTTC. Encoded protein: CASSSQGLEGETQYF.